This TCR beta chain was profiled in a study of T-cell reconstitution after alpha-beta-depleted transplantation in children. With 0 bases removed from V and 2 bases from J, the gap between germline ends came to 14 bases. Germline lookup yields CDR1 SGHTA and CDR2 FQGNSA. The CDR3 length is 17 residues. The sample holds many counts of this clonotype. Unique molecular identifiers were incorporated when the TCRbeta library was constructed. TCRdb reprocessed the PCR reads via MiXCR and lists one record per CDR3 protein. The sample has about 610,000 distinct CDR3 sequences, roughly 10% seen once. The sequencing here drew on PBMCs from the stem cell graft donor, taken from the stem cell graft. The TCR originated in a human donor who donated a stem cell graft to a child with acute myeloid leukemia. The chain combines TRBV7-2 with TRBJ1-3; D is perhaps TRBD1 (5 bases). In DNA, the CDR3 is TGTGCCAGCAGCTTAGCTGGGACCTCGGCGGCTGGAAACACCATATATTTT. It translates to CASSLAGTSAAGNTIYF.